The clone carrying this T cell receptor beta chain was counted between two and nine times. Profiling relied on immunoSEQ multiplex PCR, and the TCRdb table lists in-frame clones only, not all of them. The data show 100,000 to 150,000 clones, over 60% seen once. The data were obtained in a study of blood T cell repertoires in COVID-19. V was clipped by 2 bases and J by 3 bases, with 9 bases between them. The CDR3 extends over 14 amino acids. CDR1 and CDR2 (germline): WSHSY, SAAADI. The chain has TRBV10-2 and TRBJ2-3; no clear D gene. The clonotype comes from a middle-aged man with active or convalescent COVID-19. Material for sequencing was peripheral blood. The CDR3 loop reads CASSESAATDTQYF. Written as DNA, the CDR3 is TGCGCCAGCAGTGAGAGTGCCGCGACAGATACGCAGTATTTT.